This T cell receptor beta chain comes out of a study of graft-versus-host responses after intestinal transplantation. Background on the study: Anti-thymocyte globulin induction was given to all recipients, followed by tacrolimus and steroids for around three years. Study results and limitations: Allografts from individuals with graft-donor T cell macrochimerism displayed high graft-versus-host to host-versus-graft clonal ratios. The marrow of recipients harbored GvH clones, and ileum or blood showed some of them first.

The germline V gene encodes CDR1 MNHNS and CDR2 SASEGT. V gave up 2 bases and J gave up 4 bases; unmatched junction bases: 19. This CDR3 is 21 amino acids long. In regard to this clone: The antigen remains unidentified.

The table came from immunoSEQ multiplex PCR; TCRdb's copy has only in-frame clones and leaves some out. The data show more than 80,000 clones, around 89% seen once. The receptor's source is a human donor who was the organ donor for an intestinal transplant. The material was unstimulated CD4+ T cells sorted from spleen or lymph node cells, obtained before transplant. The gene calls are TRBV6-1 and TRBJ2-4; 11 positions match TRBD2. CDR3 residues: CASSELGLAGGIPLKKNIQYF. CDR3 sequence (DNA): TGTGCCAGCAGTGAACTCGGGCTAGCGGGAGGAATTCCTCTAAAAAAAAACATTCAGTACTTC.